A selection of T cell receptor beta chains follows, all from one sample in a study of T cells in localized non-small cell lung cancer. Clones were read by immunoSEQ multiplex PCR, and TCRdb kept only the in-frame ones, dropping some. The sample gives under 1,500 clones, 35% to 45% of which show up once; about 9.4% is in the top ten. Specimen: lung tumor tissue, collected before any cancer treatment. The receptors here all came from a male donor aged 60 or older with stage I squamous cell lung carcinoma. Each CDR3 is given with its conserved first and last residue. The order of the fields is CDR3 length, clone size, J gene, V gene, D gene, CDR3 protein, CDR3 DNA. D genes are given only for firm matches. Clone size, where shown, is once, few, many, or a class for clones that have expanded.

17,.,TRBJ2-5,TRBV6-8,TRBD2,CASSYPGLAGEEETQYF,TGTGCCAGCAGTTACCCGGGATTAGCGGGAGAGGAAGAGACCCAGTACTTC
16,.,TRBJ2-2,TRBV5-1,TRBD2,CASSLTASGKGGELFF,TGCGCCAGCAGCTTGACGGCTAGCGGGAAGGGCGGGGAGCTGTTTTTT
13,few,TRBJ2-1,TRBV6-8,TRBD2,CATSSGRGGEQFF,TGTGCCACAAGTAGCGGGAGGGGTGGTGAGCAGTTCTTC
14,.,TRBJ2-2,TRBV28,.,CASSLIKRTGELFF,TGTGCCAGCAGTTTAATTAAGCGAACCGGGGAGCTGTTTTTT
15,.,TRBJ2-1,TRBV9,.,CASSLTSNSYNEQFF,TGTGCCAGCAGCTTGACTTCGAACTCCTACAATGAGCAGTTCTTC
16,large,TRBJ2-7,TRBV23-1,.,CASSQDAGVSSYEQYF,TGCGCCAGCAGCCAAGATGCAGGGGTTAGCTCCTACGAGCAGTACTTC
14,.,TRBJ1-2,TRBV19,.,CASRPGDRNYGYTF,TGTGCCAGTAGACCCGGGGACCGAAACTATGGCTACACCTTC
14,.,TRBJ1-5,TRBV28,.,CASSPGTEHQPQHF,TGTGCCAGCAGCCCCGGGACGGAACATCAGCCCCAGCATTTT
16,few,TRBJ2-2,TRBV9,TRBD1,CASSELGQMNTGELFF,TGTGCCAGCAGTGAGCTGGGACAGATGAACACCGGGGAGCTGTTTTTT
16,few,TRBJ1-4,TRBV19,.,CASSPSRGLINEKLFF,TGTGCCAGTAGTCCCTCGCGGGGGCTAATTAATGAAAAACTGTTTTTT
16,.,TRBJ2-7,TRBV15,.,CATSRGSAGRPYEQYF,TGTGCCACCAGCAGGGGTAGCGCAGGTCGTCCCTACGAGCAGTACTTC
14,few,TRBJ1-2,TRBV6-8,.,CASSYFPRAYGYTF,TGTGCCAGCAGTTATTTCCCCAGAGCCTATGGCTACACCTTC
15,.,TRBJ2-5,TRBV12-5,TRBD2,CASGLGLAGEETQYF,TGTGCTAGTGGTTTGGGACTAGCGGGAGAAGAGACCCAGTACTTC
15,few,TRBJ1-3,TRBV29-1,TRBD1,CSGTGDITSGNTIYF,TGCAGTGGTACAGGGGACATTACCTCTGGAAACACCATATATTTT
13,few,TRBJ1-5,TRBV6-8,TRBD1,CASRRAGGQPQHF,TGTGCCAGCAGGAGGGCAGGGGGACAGCCCCAGCATTTT
14,few,TRBJ2-7,TRBV11-3,TRBD2,CASSLGLAAYEQYF,TGTGCCAGCAGCTTAGGCCTAGCGGCCTACGAGCAGTACTTC
15,.,TRBJ2-5,TRBV29-1,TRBD2,CSAAGTSGLQETQYF,TGCAGCGCTGCGGGGACTAGCGGGTTGCAAGAGACCCAGTACTTC
16,few,TRBJ1-5,TRBV19,.,CASSIRGAYSNQPQHF,TGTGCCAGTAGTATACGGGGGGCCTATAGCAATCAGCCCCAGCATTTT
17,.,TRBJ1-2,TRBV19,.,CASSISSPGTIGYGYTF,TGTGCCAGTAGTATATCTTCTCCAGGGACGATAGGCTATGGCTACACCTTC
14,few,TRBJ2-3,TRBV4-1,.,CASSAGTAPDTQYF,TGCGCCAGCAGCGCCGGGACGGCCCCGGATACGCAGTATTTT
14,.,TRBJ2-1,TRBV29-1,TRBD2,CSTRTSGTYNEQFF,TGCAGCACACGGACTAGCGGAACCTACAATGAGCAGTTCTTC
15,few,TRBJ2-3,TRBV6-8,.,CASSYEASSTDTQYF,TGTGCCAGCAGTTACGAGGCCTCTAGCACAGATACGCAGTATTTT
14,.,TRBJ2-3,TRBV9,.,CASSLSGKGDTQYF,TGTGCCAGCAGCCTATCGGGGAAAGGAGATACGCAGTATTTT
16,.,TRBJ2-6,TRBV6-8,.,CASRNFMSSGANVLTF,TGTGCCAGCAGAAATTTCATGAGCTCTGGGGCCAACGTCCTGACTTTC
13,.,TRBJ1-5,TRBV18,TRBD1,CASSWTGRQPQHF,TGTGCCAGCTCATGGACAGGCAGACAGCCCCAGCATTTT
15,medium-sized,TRBJ2-5,TRBV9,TRBD1,CASSGGQGAGETQYF,TGTGCCAGCAGCGGGGGACAGGGGGCGGGAGAGACCCAGTACTTC
16,few,TRBJ2-1,TRBV9,.,CASSVEVTRPYNEQFF,TGTGCCAGCAGCGTAGAAGTCACTAGACCTTACAATGAGCAATTCTTC
12,.,TRBJ2-1,TRBV30,.,CAWSVLQAEQFF,TGTGCCTGGAGTGTATTACAGGCTGAGCAGTTCTTC
16,few,TRBJ2-3,TRBV30,TRBD2,CAWSVQLAGAKDTQYF,TGTGCCTGGAGTGTACAGCTAGCGGGAGCTAAGGATACGCAGTATTTT
15,few,TRBJ2-7,TRBV11-3,TRBD1,CASSQGETVGYEQYF,TGTGCCAGCAGCCAGGGGGAGACAGTGGGGTACGAGCAGTACTTC
15,few,TRBJ2-7,TRBV11-3,TRBD1,CASSQGQAFPYEQYF,TGTGCCAGCAGCCAGGGACAGGCCTTCCCCTACGAGCAGTACTTC
15,.,TRBJ2-5,TRBV15,TRBD2,CATSSQAGGLETQYF,TGTGCCACCAGCAGCCAAGCGGGAGGACTGGAGACCCAGTACTTC
13,.,TRBJ2-1,TRBV9,.,CASSPGTENEQFF,TGTGCCAGCAGCCCAGGGACTGAGAATGAGCAGTTCTTC
15,.,TRBJ2-1,TRBV19,TRBD2,CASSTGLADYNEQFF,TGTGCCAGTAGCACGGGACTAGCGGACTACAATGAGCAGTTCTTC
13,.,TRBJ1-2,TRBV6-7,TRBD1,CASSSDRAYGYTF,TGTGCCAGCAGCTCCGACAGGGCCTATGGCTACACCTTC
15,.,TRBJ2-1,TRBV11-3,TRBD1,CASSLILDRPHEQFF,TGTGCCAGCAGCTTAATCCTGGACAGGCCCCATGAGCAGTTCTTC
13,.,TRBJ2-2,TRBV6-8,.,CASRGLNTGELFF,TGTGCCAGCCGGGGCCTAAACACCGGGGAGCTGTTTTTT
14,.,TRBJ2-7,TRBV9,.,CASSPVENPYEQYF,TGTGCCAGCAGCCCCGTGGAAAACCCCTACGAGCAGTACTTC
15,.,TRBJ2-1,TRBV11-3,TRBD2,CASNPGTSGSHEQFF,TGTGCCAGCAATCCAGGGACTAGCGGGAGCCATGAGCAGTTCTTC
20,few,TRBJ2-1,TRBV11-3,.,CASSQAPSRTVTGPSNEQFF,TGTGCCAGCAGCCAAGCTCCATCCCGAACCGTAACGGGACCCTCTAATGAGCAGTTCTTC
14,few,TRBJ2-5,TRBV28,.,CASSLWAAKETQYF,TGTGCCAGCAGTTTATGGGCAGCTAAAGAGACCCAGTACTTC
15,few,TRBJ1-1,TRBV30,.,CARKFPWEGRTEAFF,TGTGCCCGAAAATTCCCCTGGGAGGGAAGGACTGAAGCTTTCTTT
13,large,TRBJ2-2,TRBV4-1,TRBD2,CASTRGGAGELFF,TGCGCCAGCACTAGGGGAGGGGCCGGGGAGCTGTTTTTT
14,.,TRBJ1-4,TRBV19,TRBD1,CASSWTQGVEKLFF,TGTGCCAGTAGTTGGACACAGGGGGTTGAAAAACTGTTTTTT
16,few,TRBJ2-7,TRBV10-2,TRBD2,CASTPGLAFESGEQYF,TGCGCCAGCACCCCGGGACTAGCGTTTGAGTCGGGCGAGCAGTACTTC
12,few,TRBJ2-7,TRBV6-8,.,CASSILNYEQYF,TGTGCCAGCAGCATCCTTAACTACGAGCAGTACTTC
13,.,TRBJ1-2,TRBV9,.,CASSDQTNYGYTF,TGTGCCAGCAGTGACCAGACTAACTATGGCTACACCTTC
13,.,TRBJ2-7,TRBV6-8,.,CASISRDAYEQYF,TGTGCCAGCATATCGCGGGACGCCTACGAGCAGTACTTC
13,.,TRBJ2-5,TRBV29-1,.,CSVEVPKVETQYF,TGCAGCGTTGAAGTCCCGAAGGTAGAGACCCAGTACTTC